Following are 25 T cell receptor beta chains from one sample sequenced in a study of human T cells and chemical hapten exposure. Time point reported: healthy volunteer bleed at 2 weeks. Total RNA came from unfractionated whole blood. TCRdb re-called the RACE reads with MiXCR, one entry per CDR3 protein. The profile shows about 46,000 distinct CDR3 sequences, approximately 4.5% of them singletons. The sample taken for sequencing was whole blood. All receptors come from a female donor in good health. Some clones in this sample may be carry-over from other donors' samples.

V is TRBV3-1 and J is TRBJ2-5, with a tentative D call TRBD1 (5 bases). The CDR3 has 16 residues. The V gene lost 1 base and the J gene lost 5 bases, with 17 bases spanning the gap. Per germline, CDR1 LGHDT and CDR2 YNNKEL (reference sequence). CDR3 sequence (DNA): TGTGCCAGCAGCCAAGTTTTCACACAGGCGTATGAGACCCAGTACTTC. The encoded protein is CASSQVFTQAYETQYF.

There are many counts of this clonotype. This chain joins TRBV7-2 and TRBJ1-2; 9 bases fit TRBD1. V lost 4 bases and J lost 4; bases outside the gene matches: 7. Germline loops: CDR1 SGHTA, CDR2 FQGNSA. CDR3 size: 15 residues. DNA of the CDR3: TGTGCCAGCAGCTGGGGATTGGACAGGGGCTATGGCTACACCTTC. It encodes CASSWGLDRGYGYTF.

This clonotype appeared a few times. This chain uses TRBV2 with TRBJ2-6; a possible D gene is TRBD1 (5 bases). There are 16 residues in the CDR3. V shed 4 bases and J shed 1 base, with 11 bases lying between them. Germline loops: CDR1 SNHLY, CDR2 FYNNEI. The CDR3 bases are TGTGCCAGCAGTGTAAGAGCAGGGTCTGGGGCCAACGTCCTGACTTTC. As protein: CASSVRAGSGANVLTF.

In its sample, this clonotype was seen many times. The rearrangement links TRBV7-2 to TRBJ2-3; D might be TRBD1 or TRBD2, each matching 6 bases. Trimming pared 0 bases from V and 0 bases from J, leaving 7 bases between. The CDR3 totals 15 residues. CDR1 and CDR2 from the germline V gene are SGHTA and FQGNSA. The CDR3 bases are TGTGCCAGCAGCTTAGCGGGGGGCAGCACAGATACGCAGTATTTT. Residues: CASSLAGGSTDTQYF. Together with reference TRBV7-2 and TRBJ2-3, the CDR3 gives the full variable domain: GAGVSQSPSNKVTEKGKDVELRCDPISGHTALYWYRQSLGQGLEFLIYFQGNSAPDKSGLPSDRFSAERTGGSVSTLTIQRTQQEDSAVYLCASSLAGGSTDTQYFGPGTRLTVL.

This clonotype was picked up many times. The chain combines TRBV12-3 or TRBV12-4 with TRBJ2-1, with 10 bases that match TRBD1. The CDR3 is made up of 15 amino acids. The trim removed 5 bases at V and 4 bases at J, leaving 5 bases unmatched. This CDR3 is CASSRPGQGYNEQFF. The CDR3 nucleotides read TGTGCCAGCAGTCGTCCGGGACAGGGGTACAATGAGCAGTTCTTC.

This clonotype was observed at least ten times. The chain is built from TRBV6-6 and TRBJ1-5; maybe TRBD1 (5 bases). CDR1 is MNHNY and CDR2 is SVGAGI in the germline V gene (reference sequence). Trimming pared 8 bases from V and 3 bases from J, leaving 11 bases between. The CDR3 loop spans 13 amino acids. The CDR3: CASGGFPNQPQHF. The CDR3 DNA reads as TGTGCCAGCGGGGGTTTCCCCAATCAGCCCCAGCATTTT.

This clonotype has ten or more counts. The CDR3 coding sequence is TGTGCCAGCAGACCCACAGGGGTAGGCAATCAGCCCCAGCATTTT. Its protein is CASRPTGVGNQPQHF. The chain couples TRBV6-5 to TRBJ1-5; 7 bases agree with TRBD1. Looked up from germline, CDR1 is MNHEY and CDR2 is SVGAGI. Trimming took 6 bases from V and 2 from J; bases not matched to a gene: 7. There are 15 residues in the CDR3.

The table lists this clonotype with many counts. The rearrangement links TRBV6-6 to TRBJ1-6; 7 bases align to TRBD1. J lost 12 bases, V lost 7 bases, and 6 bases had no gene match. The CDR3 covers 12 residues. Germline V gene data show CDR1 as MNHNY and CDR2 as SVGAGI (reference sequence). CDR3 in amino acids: CASTIQGGPLHF. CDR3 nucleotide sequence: TGTGCCAGCACCATCCAGGGGGGACCCCTCCACTTT.

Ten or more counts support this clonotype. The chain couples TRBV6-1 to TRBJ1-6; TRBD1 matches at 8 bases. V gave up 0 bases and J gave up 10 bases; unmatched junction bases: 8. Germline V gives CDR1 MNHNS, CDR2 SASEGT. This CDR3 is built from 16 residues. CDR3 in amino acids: CASSEAPRTGSSPLHF. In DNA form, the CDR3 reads TGTGCCAGCAGTGAAGCGCCAAGGACAGGGAGCTCACCCCTCCACTTT.

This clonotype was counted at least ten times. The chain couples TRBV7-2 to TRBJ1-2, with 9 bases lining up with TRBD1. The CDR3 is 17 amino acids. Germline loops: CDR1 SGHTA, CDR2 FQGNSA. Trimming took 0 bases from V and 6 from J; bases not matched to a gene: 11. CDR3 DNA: TGTGCCAGCAGCTTAGCGCCCGGGGACAGGGCGGCGAATGGCTACACCTTC. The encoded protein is CASSLAPGDRAANGYTF.

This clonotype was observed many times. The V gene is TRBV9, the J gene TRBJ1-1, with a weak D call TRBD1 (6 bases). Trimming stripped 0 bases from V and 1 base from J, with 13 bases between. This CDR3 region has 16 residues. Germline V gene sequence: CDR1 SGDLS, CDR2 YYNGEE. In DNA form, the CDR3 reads TGTGCCAGCAGCGTAGAAGGGGGGAGGTGGAACACTGAAGCTTTCTTT. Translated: CASSVEGGRWNTEAFF. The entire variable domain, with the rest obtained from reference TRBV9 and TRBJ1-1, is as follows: DSGVTQTPKHLITATGQRVTLRCSPRSGDLSVYWYQQSLDQGLQFLIQYYNGEERAKGNILERFSAQQFPDLHSELNLSSLELGDSALYFCASSVEGGRWNTEAFFGQGTRLTVV.

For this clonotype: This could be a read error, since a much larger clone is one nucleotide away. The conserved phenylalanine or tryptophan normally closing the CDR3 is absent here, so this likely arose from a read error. Here the CDR3 DNA reads TGTGCCAGCAGTACAGGGGACACTGAAGCTTTCTCT. Its translation is CASSTGDTEAFS. The chain joins TRBV13 to TRBJ1-1; TRBD1 aligns across 7 bases. V was clipped by 6 bases and J by 3 bases; unmatched bases: 1. This CDR3 is 12 amino acids long. Per germline, CDR1 PRHDT and CDR2 FYEKMQ (reference sequence).

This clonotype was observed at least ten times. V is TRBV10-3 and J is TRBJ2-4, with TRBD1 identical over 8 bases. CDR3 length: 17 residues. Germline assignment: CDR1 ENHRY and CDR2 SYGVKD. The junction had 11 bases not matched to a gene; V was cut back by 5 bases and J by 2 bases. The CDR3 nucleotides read TGTGCCATCAGTCTATCGACAGGGGATCGATCCAAAAACATTCAGTACTTC. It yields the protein CAISLSTGDRSKNIQYF.

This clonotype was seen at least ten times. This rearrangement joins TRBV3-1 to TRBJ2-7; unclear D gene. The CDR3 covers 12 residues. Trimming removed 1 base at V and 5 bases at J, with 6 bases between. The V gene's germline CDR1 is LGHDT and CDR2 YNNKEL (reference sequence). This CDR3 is CASSQVLNEQYF. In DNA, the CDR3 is TGTGCCAGCAGCCAAGTACTTAACGAGCAGTACTTC.

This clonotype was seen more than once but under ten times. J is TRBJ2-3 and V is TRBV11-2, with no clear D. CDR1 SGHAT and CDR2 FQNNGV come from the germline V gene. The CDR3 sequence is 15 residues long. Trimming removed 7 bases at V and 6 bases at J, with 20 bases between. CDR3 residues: CASNNPGLSRDTQYF. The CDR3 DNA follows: TGTGCCAGCAACAATCCGGGTCTCAGTCGGGATACGCAGTATTTT.

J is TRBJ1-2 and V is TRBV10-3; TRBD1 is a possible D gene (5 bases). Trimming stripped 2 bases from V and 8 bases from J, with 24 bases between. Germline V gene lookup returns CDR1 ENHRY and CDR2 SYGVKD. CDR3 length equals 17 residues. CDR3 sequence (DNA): TGTGCCATCAGTGAGAATCCTCATTGGGGACTAGGGGAAGGCTACACCTTC. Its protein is CAISENPHWGLGEGYTF.

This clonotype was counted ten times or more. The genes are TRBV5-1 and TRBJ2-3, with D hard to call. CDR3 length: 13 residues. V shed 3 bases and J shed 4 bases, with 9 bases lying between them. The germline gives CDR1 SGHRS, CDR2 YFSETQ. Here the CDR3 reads CASSSGSSDTQYF. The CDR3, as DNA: TGCGCCAGCAGCTCTGGGTCGTCAGATACGCAGTATTTT.

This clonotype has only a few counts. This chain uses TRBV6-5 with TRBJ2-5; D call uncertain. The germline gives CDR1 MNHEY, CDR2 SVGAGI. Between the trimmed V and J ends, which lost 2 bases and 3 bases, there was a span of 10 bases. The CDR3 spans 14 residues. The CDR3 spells CASSYTPGKETQYF. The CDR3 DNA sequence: TGTGCCAGCAGTTACACGCCTGGAAAAGAGACCCAGTACTTC.

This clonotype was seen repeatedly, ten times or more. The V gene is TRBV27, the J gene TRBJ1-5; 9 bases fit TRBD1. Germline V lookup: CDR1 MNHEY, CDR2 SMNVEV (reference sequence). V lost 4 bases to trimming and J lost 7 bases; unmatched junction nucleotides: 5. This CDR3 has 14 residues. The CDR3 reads CASSSQGARQPQHF. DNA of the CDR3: TGTGCCAGCAGTTCACAGGGGGCGCGACAGCCCCAGCATTTT.

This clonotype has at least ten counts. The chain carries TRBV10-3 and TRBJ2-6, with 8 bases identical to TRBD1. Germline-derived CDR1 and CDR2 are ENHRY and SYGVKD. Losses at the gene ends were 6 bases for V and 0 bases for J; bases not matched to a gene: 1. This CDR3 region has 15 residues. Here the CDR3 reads CAIRDRGSGANVLTF. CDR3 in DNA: TGTGCCATCAGAGACAGGGGCTCTGGGGCCAACGTCCTGACTTTC.

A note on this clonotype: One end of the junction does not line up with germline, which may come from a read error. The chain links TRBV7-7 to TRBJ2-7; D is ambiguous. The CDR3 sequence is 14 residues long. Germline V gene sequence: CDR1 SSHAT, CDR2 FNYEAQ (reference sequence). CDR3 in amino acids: CASSLSDRGYEQYF. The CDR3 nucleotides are TGTGCTAGCAGCCTATCAGACCGTGGCTACGAGCAGTACTTC. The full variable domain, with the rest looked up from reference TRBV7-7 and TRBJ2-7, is GAGVSQSPRYKVTKRGQDVTLRCDPISSHATLYWYQQALGQGPEFLTYFNYEAQPDKSGLPSDRFSAERPEGSISTLTIQRTEQRDSAMYRCASSLSDRGYEQYFGPGTRLTVT.

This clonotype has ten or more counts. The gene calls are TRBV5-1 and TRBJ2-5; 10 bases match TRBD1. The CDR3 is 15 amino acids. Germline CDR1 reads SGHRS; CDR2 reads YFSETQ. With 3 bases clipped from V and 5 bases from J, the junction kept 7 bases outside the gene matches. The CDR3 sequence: CASSSDRGRLETQYF. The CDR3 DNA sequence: TGCGCCAGCAGCTCCGACAGGGGGCGATTGGAGACCCAGTACTTC. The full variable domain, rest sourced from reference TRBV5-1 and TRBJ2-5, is KAGVTQTPRYLIKTRGQQVTLSCSPISGHRSVSWYQQTPGQGLQFLFEYFSETQRNKGNFPGRFSGRQFSNSRSEMNVSTLELGDSALYLCASSSDRGRLETQYFGPGTRLLVL.

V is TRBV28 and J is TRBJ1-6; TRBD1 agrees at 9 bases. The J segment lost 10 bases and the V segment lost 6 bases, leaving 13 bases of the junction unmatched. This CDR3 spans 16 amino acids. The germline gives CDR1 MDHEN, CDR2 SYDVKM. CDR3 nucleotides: TGTGCCAGCAGGTCACTCGGGACAGGGTCAAGATCACCCCTCCACTTT. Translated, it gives CASRSLGTGSRSPLHF.

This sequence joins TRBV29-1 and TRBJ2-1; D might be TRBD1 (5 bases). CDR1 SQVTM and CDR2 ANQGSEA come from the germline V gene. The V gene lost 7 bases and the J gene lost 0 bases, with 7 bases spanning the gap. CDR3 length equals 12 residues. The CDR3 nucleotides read TGCAGCGCAGGGATCTCCTACAATGAGCAGTTCTTC. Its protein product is CSAGISYNEQFF.

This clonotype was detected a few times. CDR3 amino acids: CASSPLRTVNEKLFF. CDR3 DNA sequence: TGTGCCAGCTCACCACTACGGACGGTTAATGAAAAACTGTTTTTT. The V and J genes are TRBV18 and TRBJ1-4; D ambiguous. The CDR3 sequence is 15 residues long. V was pared by 1 base and J by 4 bases, with 10 bases between. CDR1 and CDR2 (germline): KGHSH, LQKENI.